This is a list of T cell receptor beta chains from one sample in a study of blood T cell repertoires in COVID-19. The method was immunoSEQ multiplex PCR; TCRdb's version includes in-frame clones alone and lacks a portion of them. The sample lists approximately 470,000 clones; 70% to 90% were seen once. Sequences were obtained from peripheral blood. The receptors originated from a human donor in a cohort sampled during active COVID-19. CDR3s include the opening cysteine and the closing phenylalanine or tryptophan. A D gene is named only where the DNA matches it firmly. Expanded clones are given a class, and other clones once, few, many or no size at all.

v_call: TRBV4-2
clone_size: -
j_call: TRBJ2-2
d_call: TRBD2
cdr3_nt: TGTGCCAGCAGCCCGGGACTAGCGAACACCGGGGAGCTGTTTTTT
cdr3_aa: CASSPGLANTGELFF

v_call: TRBV18
clone_size: -
j_call: TRBJ1-1
d_call: -
cdr3_nt: TGTGCCAGCTCACCACTACAGGGTACTGAAGCTTTCTTT
cdr3_aa: CASSPLQGTEAFF

v_call: TRBV27
clone_size: -
j_call: TRBJ2-1
d_call: TRBD2
cdr3_nt: TGTGCCAGCACCCGGGTTTCGTTATTAGCGGGAGGGGTTAGCTCCTACAATGAGCAGTTCTTC
cdr3_aa: CASTRVSLLAGGVSSYNEQFF

v_call: TRBV3-1/TRBV3-2
clone_size: -
j_call: TRBJ2-6
d_call: -
cdr3_nt: TGTGCCAGCAGCCAGGTCCGAGACTCTGGGGCCAACGTCCTGACTTTC
cdr3_aa: CASSQVRDSGANVLTF

v_call: TRBV5-1
clone_size: -
j_call: TRBJ2-1
d_call: TRBD2
cdr3_nt: TGCGCCAGCAGCTGGTCTTCGAGCGGGAGGGCCAATGAGCAGTTCTTC
cdr3_aa: CASSWSSSGRANEQFF

v_call: TRBV13
clone_size: -
j_call: TRBJ2-1
d_call: -
cdr3_nt: TGTGCCAGCAGCTCTAAACATGAGCAGTTCTTC
cdr3_aa: CASSSKHEQFF

v_call: TRBV19
clone_size: -
j_call: TRBJ2-1
d_call: -
cdr3_nt: TGTGCCAGTACCTTATTCGGGGGACCTATAAACAATGAGCAGTTCTTC
cdr3_aa: CASTLFGGPINNEQFF

v_call: TRBV3-1/TRBV3-2
clone_size: -
j_call: TRBJ2-7
d_call: TRBD1
cdr3_nt: TGTGCCAGCAGCAGGACAGGGGGCTCCTACGAGCAGTACTTC
cdr3_aa: CASSRTGGSYEQYF

v_call: TRBV19
clone_size: -
j_call: TRBJ1-2
d_call: TRBD1
cdr3_nt: TGTGCCACCGAAGGGCAGGGGGCTGGTGGCTACACCTTC
cdr3_aa: CATEGQGAGGYTF

v_call: TRBV6-5
clone_size: -
j_call: TRBJ1-5
d_call: -
cdr3_nt: TGTGCCAGCAGCATCAGGGTCCATCAGCCCCAGCATTTT
cdr3_aa: CASSIRVHQPQHF

v_call: TRBV29-1
clone_size: -
j_call: TRBJ2-3
d_call: -
cdr3_nt: TGCAGCGTGAGGGGAGCGGGCGTCACAGATACGCAGTATTTT
cdr3_aa: CSVRGAGVTDTQYF

v_call: TRBV30
clone_size: once
j_call: TRBJ1-5
d_call: -
cdr3_nt: TGTGCCTGGAGTGTACTCAGGGGTCAGCCCCAGCATTTT
cdr3_aa: CAWSVLRGQPQHF

v_call: TRBV18
clone_size: -
j_call: TRBJ2-3
d_call: -
cdr3_nt: TGTGCCAGCTCACCCACTGCGCACAGCACAGATACGCAGTATTTT
cdr3_aa: CASSPTAHSTDTQYF